These 20 T cell receptor beta chains were all obtained from the same sample, sequenced in a study of blood T cell repertoires in COVID-19. The repertoire was sequenced with immunoSEQ multiplex PCR; TCRdb's copy has only in-frame clones and lacks some. This sample carries around 140,000 clones, 75% to 90% of them seen once, and the ten largest clones take roughly 3.9%. The source material was PBMCs or T cells enriched from blood (not recorded which). These receptor sequences come from a man between 50 and 59 years old in a cohort exposed to, infected with or recovered from COVID-19 (not recorded which).

The DNA for the CDR3 is TGTGCCATCAGTGACCACACCTCGAACACTGAAGCTTTCTTT. Translated: CAISDHTSNTEAFF. This rearrangement joins TRBV10-3 to TRBJ1-1; D call uncertain. From germline, CDR1 is ENHRY and CDR2 SYGVKD. V was pared by 3 bases and J by 1 base, with 9 bases between. This CDR3 has 14 amino acids.

The chain employs TRBV7-2 and TRBJ1-5, with D unclear. V lost 3 bases and J 7 bases, leaving 13 bases between the germline ends. The CDR3 totals 14 residues. Looked up from germline, CDR1 is SGHTA and CDR2 is FQGNSA. Written as DNA, the CDR3 is TGTGCCAGCAGCTTCCTACCGACGGGGCAGCCCCAGCATTTT. Protein: CASSFLPTGQPQHF.

The V gene is TRBV19, the J gene TRBJ2-2; D possibly corresponds to TRBD1 (5 bases). This CDR3 comprises 14 residues. The V and J ends lost 4 bases and 6 bases respectively, with 12 bases between them. The germline V gene encodes CDR1 LNHDA and CDR2 SQIVND (reference sequence). CDR3 in amino acids: CASSRGLPAGELFF. The CDR3 nucleotides read TGTGCCAGTAGTAGGGGCCTCCCTGCCGGGGAGCTGTTTTTT.

This chain connects TRBV10-3 to TRBJ2-7, with D possibly TRBD1 on 6 matching bases. The CDR3 has 16 amino acids. V was clipped by 3 bases and J by 3 bases, with 18 bases between them. CDR1 and CDR2 from the germline V gene are ENHRY and SYGVKD. DNA for the CDR3: TGTGCCATCAGTGACGAGGTGACAGGCGGACTCTACGAGCAGTACTTC. It encodes CAISDEVTGGLYEQYF.

This rearrangement joins TRBV2 to TRBJ1-6; D is ambiguous. Trimming stripped 6 bases from V and 0 bases from J, with 3 bases between. The CDR3 has 13 residues. Germline V lookup: CDR1 SNHLY, CDR2 FYNNEI. CDR3 coding DNA: TGTGCCAGCAGGAGCTCCTATAATTCACCCCTCCACTTT. Its protein product is CASRSSYNSPLHF.

The chain carries TRBV29-1 and TRBJ2-7; 7 bases agree with TRBD1. Germline trimming cut 7 bases from V and 4 bases from J; bases unmatched to any gene: 13. The germline gives CDR1 SQVTM, CDR2 ANQGSEA. The CDR3 spans 14 residues. The CDR3, as DNA: TGCAGCGCCATGGACAGGACCGTTCTGTACGAGCAGTACTTC. Its protein product is CSAMDRTVLYEQYF.

This clone was seen once. The chain has TRBV5-4 and TRBJ2-1, with 9 bases that match TRBD2. The ends lost 3 bases at V and 5 bases at J; junction bases unmatched: 9. This CDR3 region has 16 residues. The germline CDR1 and CDR2 sequences are SGHNT and YYREEE (reference sequence). DNA for the CDR3: TGTGCCAGCAGCTCCGTCACTAGCGGGCTAAACAATGAGCAGTTCTTC. It encodes CASSSVTSGLNNEQFF. The variable domain in full, with the rest retrieved from reference TRBV5-4 and TRBJ2-1, is ETGVTQSPTHLIKTRGQQVTLRCSSQSGHNTVSWYQQALGQGPQFIFQYYREEENGRGNFPPRFSGLQFPNYSSELNVNALELDDSALYLCASSSVTSGLNNEQFFGPGTRLTVL.

The count of this clone is one. This chain connects TRBV7-3 to TRBJ2-1; 7 bases match TRBD1. Germline CDR1 is SGHTA and CDR2 is FQGTGA. This CDR3 has 15 residues. The trim removed 5 bases at V and 0 bases at J, leaving 4 bases unmatched. CDR3 coding DNA: TGTGCCAGCAGCCTGGGACAGTACTCCTACAATGAGCAGTTCTTC. Its translation is CASSLGQYSYNEQFF.

The chain couples TRBV6-5 to TRBJ1-4; a weak D match, TRBD1 (5 bases). V shed 2 bases and J shed 0 bases, with 10 bases lying between them. Looked up from germline, CDR1 is MNHEY and CDR2 is SVGAGI. CDR3 length: 16 amino acids. The CDR3 here is CASSYRQSATNEKLFF. CDR3 nucleotides: TGTGCCAGCAGTTACAGACAGAGTGCAACTAATGAAAAACTGTTTTTT.

CDR3 DNA: TGCGCCAGCAGCTCCCTAGCGGGGGTCTCCGGGGAGCTGTTTTTT. Its translation: CASSSLAGVSGELFF. This sequence joins TRBV5-1 and TRBJ2-2; 10 positions agree with TRBD2. V lost 3 bases, J lost 6 bases, and 5 bases stayed unmatched. From germline, CDR1 is SGHRS and CDR2 YFSETQ. This CDR3 spans 15 amino acids.

This clone occurred once. For the CDR3, the DNA is TGCGCCAGCAGCCAGGGACTGGCCTTCTCTAGCACAGATACGCAGTATTTT. Translation: CASSQGLAFSSTDTQYF. This chain uses TRBV4-1 with TRBJ2-3; perhaps TRBD2 as D (6 bases). V shed 3 bases and J shed 0 bases, with 16 bases lying between them. This CDR3 is 17 amino acids long. Germline CDR1 reads MGHRA; CDR2 reads YSYEKL.

The chain is built from TRBV13 and TRBJ2-7, with 10 bases matching TRBD2. The ends lost 4 bases at V and 1 base at J; junction bases unmatched: 10. The CDR3 is 17 residues long. Germline CDR1 and CDR2: PRHDT and FYEKMQ (reference sequence). For the CDR3, the DNA is TGTGCCAGCAGCTCCCAGGGGACTAGCGAAACATCCTACGAGCAGTACTTC. This translates into CASSSQGTSETSYEQYF.

A few counts support this clone. The chain uses TRBV7-8 and TRBJ1-2; possibly TRBD1 for D (5 bases). Germline V gene lookup returns CDR1 SGHVS and CDR2 FQNEAQ. Trimming took off 5 bases at V and 7 bases at J, with 20 bases between the two ends. This CDR3 is built from 15 residues. CDR3 sequence (DNA): TGTGCCAGCAGCCAACGACAGTCCCGGACGGGTGGCTACACCTTC. Amino acid sequence: CASSQRQSRTGGYTF. Full variable domain (remainder filled in from reference TRBV7-8 and TRBJ1-2): GAGVSQSPRYKVAKRGQDVALRCDPISGHVSLFWYQQALGQGPEFLTYFQNEAQLDKSGLPSDRFFAERPEGSVSTLKIQRTQQEDSAVYLCASSQRQSRTGGYTFGSGTRLTVV.

The J gene is TRBJ1-1, the V gene TRBV19, with TRBD1 as a possible D gene (6 bases). V dropped 5 bases and J dropped 4 bases, with 20 bases sitting between them. CDR1 is LNHDA and CDR2 is SQIVND in the germline V gene (reference sequence). The CDR3 has 16 residues. The CDR3 reads CASSPRPGEQSTEAFF. The CDR3 coding sequence is TGTGCCAGTAGTCCCCGGCCAGGGGAGCAGAGCACTGAAGCTTTCTTT.

V is TRBV19 and J is TRBJ1-2; D unresolved. Germline-derived CDR1 and CDR2 are LNHDA and SQIVND (reference sequence). The CDR3 consists of 14 residues. V dropped 3 bases and J dropped 8 bases, with 16 bases sitting between them. The CDR3 DNA is TGTGCCAGTAGTATCCGGCCGGGGAGTTACGGCTACACCTTC. It specifies CASSIRPGSYGYTF.

The gene calls are TRBV7-6 and TRBJ2-7; 9 positions agree with TRBD1. CDR3 length: 17 residues. Germline V gene sequence: CDR1 SGHVS, CDR2 FNYEAQ. With V trimmed by 5 bases and J by 4 bases, 15 bases remained unmatched. The CDR3, as DNA: TGTGCCAGCAGCCCGCCCTCCGGGACAGGGAGATTATACGAGCAGTACTTC. Translating gives CASSPPSGTGRLYEQYF.

V and J are TRBV30 and TRBJ2-2; 9 nucleotides match TRBD2. Germline V lookup: CDR1 GTSNPN, CDR2 SVGIG (reference sequence). V was pared by 6 bases and J by 0 bases, with 8 bases of the junction left unmatched. The CDR3 runs 16 residues. CDR3 sequence reads: CACLTSGNTNTGELFF. In DNA, the CDR3 is TGTGCCTGCCTGACTAGCGGTAACACGAACACCGGGGAGCTGTTTTTT.

CDR3 nucleotides: TGTGCCAGCACTCCACCGGGAGCGGGAGGGAGGGATGAGCAGTTCTTC. It translates to CASTPPGAGGRDEQFF. The rearrangement links TRBV7-9 to TRBJ2-1, with 10 bases matching TRBD2. V lost 7 bases to trimming and J lost 8 bases; unmatched junction nucleotides: 14. Germline values: CDR1 SEHNR, CDR2 FQNEAQ (reference sequence). The CDR3 is made up of 16 amino acids.

V gene TRBV19 combines with J gene TRBJ2-7; TRBD1 aligns across 8 bases. Trimming removed 5 bases from V and 6 bases from J; junction bases left unmatched: 6. Germline V gives CDR1 LNHDA, CDR2 SQIVND (reference sequence). This CDR3 spans 13 amino acids. The CDR3 sequence: CASSPDRGREQYF. The CDR3 region has the DNA TGTGCCAGTAGTCCTGACAGGGGACGCGAGCAGTACTTC.

The genes are TRBV10-2 and TRBJ1-2; no clear D. With 3 bases removed from V and 8 bases from J, the gap between germline ends came to 13 bases. This CDR3 spans 13 amino acids. In germline, CDR1 is WSHSY, CDR2 SAAADI. The CDR3 DNA reads TGCGCCAGCAGTGACCCTAAAGAGGGAGGCTACACCTTC. Protein: CASSDPKEGGYTF.